The next 25 T cell receptor beta chains were all read from a single sample in a study of long-term antiretroviral therapy in people with HIV (dated by TCRdb to 2021 to 2024). Sequencing of the TRB variable region was done with the immunoSEQ hsTCRB v3.0 assay at survey level resolution. Imported from immuneACCESS, the table was reduced by TCRdb to in-frame sequences with V and J called. These copies leave out some clones; in studies compared against another copy, an unresolved V gene accounts for under half, and the cause of the remainder is not known. Across this sample there are around 40,000 clones, with approximately 85% seen only once. Roughly 10% of the sample goes to the ten largest clones. The starting material was unsorted PBMCs, obtained 2.2 years after starting antiretroviral therapy. Receptors originate from a man younger than 30 with HIV.

The chain employs TRBV7-8 and TRBJ2-5; D may be TRBD2 (5 bases). CDR1 is SGHVS and CDR2 is FQNEAQ in the germline V gene. This CDR3 is 16 amino acids long. Deletions cut 5 bases from V and 5 bases from J, with 21 bases between. The CDR3, as DNA: TGTGCCAGCAGCGGCGGGTCATCAGTGGTTCGGGAGACCCAGTACTTC. Its translation: CASSGGSSVVRETQYF.

The gene calls are TRBV7-3 and TRBJ2-7, with 11 positions matching TRBD1. The CDR3 is 18 residues long. V shed 0 bases, J shed 5 bases, and the junction held 12 bases outside the gene matches. Germline values: CDR1 SGHTA, CDR2 FQGTGA. DNA for the CDR3: TGTGCCAGCAGCTTAACGCCCCCCTTGGGGACAGGGGGAAACGAGCAGTACTTC. Amino acids: CASSLTPPLGTGGNEQYF.

The rearrangement links TRBV12-5 to TRBJ2-7, with 7 bases matching TRBD1. Trimming took 4 bases from V and 2 from J; bases not matched to a gene: 2. The CDR3 contains 13 residues. Germline assignment: CDR1 LGHNT and CDR2 FRNRAP. The CDR3 loop is CASGSGQPYEQYF. CDR3 DNA: TGTGCTAGTGGTTCGGGACAGCCCTACGAGCAGTACTTC.

This clone was seen only a few times. The rearrangement joins TRBV7-9 to TRBJ1-2, with unresolved D. This CDR3 has 13 amino acids. V was clipped by 6 bases and J by 3 bases, with 11 bases between them. Germline CDR1 is SEHNR and CDR2 is FQNEAQ (reference sequence). This CDR3 reads CASRVTGYYGYTF. The CDR3 nucleotides read TGTGCCAGCAGGGTGACGGGATACTATGGCTACACCTTC.

The chain has TRBV10-2 and TRBJ1-4; maybe TRBD1 (5 bases). Germline V lookup: CDR1 WSHSY, CDR2 SAAADI. This CDR3 contains 13 residues. Trimming left V 3 bases short and J 8 bases short, with 10 bases between. As DNA, the CDR3 is TGCGCCAGCAGTGATTGGGGGTCAGAAAAACTGTTTTTT. It yields the protein CASSDWGSEKLFF.

The V gene is TRBV19, the J gene TRBJ1-5; no firm D call. The CDR3 is 12 residues long. Germline V gives CDR1 LNHDA, CDR2 SQIVND (reference sequence). Trimming took off 3 bases at V and 6 bases at J, with 6 bases between the two ends. CDR3 DNA: TGTGCCAGTAGTATTGGAGTTCAGCCCCAGCATTTT. This sequence encodes CASSIGVQPQHF.

This sequence joins TRBV5-6 and TRBJ2-5; D is possibly TRBD1 or TRBD2 (5 bases each). The CDR3 sequence is 13 residues long. Trimming took off 0 bases at V and 9 bases at J, with 12 bases between the two ends. The germline CDR1 and CDR2 sequences are SGHDT and YYEEEE. Written as DNA, the CDR3 is TGTGCCAGCAGCTTGGGTGGGACCAGGGCCCAGTACTTC. Encoded protein: CASSLGGTRAQYF. Variable domain in full (rest from reference TRBV5-6 and TRBJ2-5): DAGVTQSPTHLIKTRGQQVTLRCSPKSGHDTVSWYQQALGQGPQFIFQYYEEEERQRGNFPDRFSGHQFPNYSSELNVNALLLGDSALYLCASSLGGTRAQYFGPGTRLLVL.

The rearrangement joins TRBV7-2 to TRBJ2-5; D not certain. The germline V gene has CDR1 SGHTA and CDR2 FQGNSA. The CDR3 loop spans 14 amino acids. V gave up 6 bases and J gave up 0 bases, with 11 bases separating them. The CDR3 sequence: CASRSYGYQETQYF. CDR3 nucleotides: TGTGCCAGCAGATCGTATGGGTACCAAGAGACCCAGTACTTC.

The chain is built from TRBV30 and TRBJ1-2; D is uncertain. This CDR3 region has 12 residues. In germline, CDR1 is GTSNPN, CDR2 SVGIG (reference sequence). Trimming took off 5 bases at V and 2 bases at J, with 9 bases between the two ends. The CDR3 nucleotides are TGTGCCTGGCTGACTCGGAACTATGGCTACACCTTC. Amino acids: CAWLTRNYGYTF.

This clone was recorded once. The chain carries TRBV2 and TRBJ2-2; D is unresolved. The CDR3 is made up of 11 amino acids. Germline CDR1 and CDR2: SNHLY and FYNNEI. V lost 7 bases and J 4 bases, leaving 4 bases between the germline ends. The CDR3 spells CASTGTGELFF. CDR3 DNA: TGTGCCAGCACAGGCACCGGGGAGCTGTTTTTT.

This clone was seen once. The V call is TRBV19, the J call TRBJ1-5; D may be TRBD1 (5 bases). The CDR3 spans 13 residues. The germline CDR1 and CDR2 sequences are LNHDA and SQIVND (reference sequence). V was cut by 9 bases and J by 5 bases, with 14 bases left in between. Here the CDR3 reads CASHQDIYQPQHF. The CDR3 DNA reads as TGTGCCAGCCACCAGGACATATATCAGCCCCAGCATTTT. The whole variable domain, filled in from reference TRBV19 and TRBJ1-5, reads DGGITQSPKYLFRKEGQNVTLSCEQNLNHDAMYWYRQDPGQGLRLIYYSQIVNDFQKGDIAEGYSVSREKKESFPLTVTSAQKNPTAFYLCASHQDIYQPQHFGDGTRLSIL.

The chain has TRBV18 and TRBJ1-1; unclear D gene. The V end was cut by 2 bases, the J end by 5 bases, with 9 bases between. CDR1 is KGHSH, CDR2 LQKENI, per germline. This CDR3 comprises 13 residues. For the CDR3, the DNA is TGTGCCAGCTCACCAGGGATTGGGACTGAAGCTTTCTTT. Its translation is CASSPGIGTEAFF. Based on the CDR3 plus reference TRBV18 and TRBJ1-1, the full variable domain is NAGVMQNPRHLVRRRGQEARLRCSPMKGHSHVYWYRQLPEEGLKFMVYLQKENIIDESGMPKERFSAEFPKEGPSILRIQQVVRGDSAAYFCASSPGIGTEAFFGQGTRLTVV.

This clone showed up just once. The genes are TRBV5-4 and TRBJ1-2, with D perhaps matching TRBD1 (5 bases). V was pared by 0 bases and J by 8 bases, with 17 bases between. CDR1 SGHNT and CDR2 YYREEE come from the germline V gene (reference sequence). This CDR3 region has 15 residues. This CDR3 reads CASSLVPQGAGGYTF. The CDR3 region has the DNA TGTGCCAGCAGCTTGGTGCCTCAGGGAGCAGGGGGCTACACCTTC.

This CDR3 reads CASTPGGAHGYTF. The CDR3 bases are TGTGCCAGCACTCCCGGGGGGGCTCATGGCTACACCTTC. The V call is TRBV5-6, the J call TRBJ1-2; tentative D call: TRBD1 (6 bases). This CDR3 contains 13 residues. CDR1 is SGHDT and CDR2 is YYEEEE in the germline V gene. The V gene lost 6 bases and the J gene lost 6 bases, with 15 bases spanning the gap.

This chain uses TRBV5-6 with TRBJ2-7; no reliable D call. This CDR3 is built from 14 residues. Germline loops: CDR1 SGHDT, CDR2 YYEEEE. Deletions cut 1 base from V and 0 bases from J, with 8 bases between. The CDR3 DNA reads as TGTGCCAGCAGCTTGAGAGCAATCTCCTACGAGCAGTACTTC. Translating gives CASSLRAISYEQYF.

This rearrangement joins TRBV7-8 to TRBJ2-2; the match to TRBD2 covers 16 bases. V shed 5 bases, J shed 13 bases, and the junction held 7 bases outside the gene matches. CDR1 and CDR2 from the germline V gene are SGHVS and FQNEAQ. The CDR3 contains 15 residues. Here the CDR3 reads CASSLGLAGGPGLFF. CDR3 bases: TGTGCCAGCAGCCTGGGACTAGCGGGGGGGCCTGGGCTGTTTTTT.

This chain joins TRBV20-1 and TRBJ2-7; no definite D call. V gave up 1 base and J gave up 9 bases, with 10 bases separating them. The CDR3 has 11 residues. CDR1 and CDR2 (germline): DFQATT, SNEGSKA (reference sequence). CDR3 DNA sequence: TGCAGTGCTAGAGGCAGAGCTGGGCAGTACTTC. Its protein product is CSARGRAGQYF.

In this sample, this clone turned up once. The V and J genes are TRBV2 and TRBJ1-6; no clear D gene. CDR3 size: 15 residues. With 6 bases removed from V and 7 bases from J, the gap between germline ends came to 16 bases. From germline, CDR1 is SNHLY and CDR2 FYNNEI. CDR3 coding DNA: TGTGCCAGCAGCTACGCTACGGGAACGAATTCACCCCTCCACTTT. Amino acids: CASSYATGTNSPLHF.

This chain links TRBV28 with TRBJ1-2, with a possible D match to TRBD1 (6 bases). The length of the CDR3 is 13 residues. The V gene's germline CDR1 is MDHEN and CDR2 SYDVKM. Trimming left V 7 bases short and J 3 bases short, with 12 bases between. The CDR3, as DNA: TGTGCCAGCAAACTACGGACAGACTATGGCTACACCTTC. This translates into CASKLRTDYGYTF.

The rearrangement uses TRBV29-1 and TRBJ1-3, with D uncertain. V lost 3 bases, J lost 0 bases, and 0 bases lay in between. CDR3 length: 11 amino acids. CDR1 is SQVTM, CDR2 ANQGSEA, per germline. CDR3 residues: CSVDSGNTIYF. The CDR3 DNA follows: TGCAGCGTTGACTCTGGAAACACCATATATTTT.

The chain recombines TRBV19 with TRBJ1-4; D is unclear. This CDR3 has 16 amino acids. Germline assignment: CDR1 LNHDA and CDR2 SQIVND (reference sequence). Deletions cut 7 bases from V and 0 bases from J, with 15 bases between. Here the CDR3 DNA reads TGTGCCAGTAATCCGCAGGCAGCTGCAACTAATGAAAAACTGTTTTTT. Its translation is CASNPQAAATNEKLFF.

The rearrangement uses TRBV20-1 and TRBJ2-2; D uncertain. The length of the CDR3 is 11 residues. V was trimmed by 4 bases and J by 3 bases, leaving 3 bases between them. CDR1 and CDR2 (germline): DFQATT, SNEGSKA (reference sequence). The CDR3 nucleotides are TGCAGTGCTAAAGACACCGGGGAGCTGTTTTTT. The encoded protein is CSAKDTGELFF.

This chain links TRBV30 with TRBJ1-1; D unclear. V lost 1 base, J lost 11 bases, and 11 bases lay in between. From germline, CDR1 is GTSNPN and CDR2 SVGIG (reference sequence). The CDR3 is 11 residues long. CDR3 region: CAWSAVWRAFF. CDR3 in DNA: TGTGCCTGGAGTGCGGTTTGGAGGGCTTTCTTT.

The chain has TRBV7-9 and TRBJ2-1; D is possibly TRBD2 (5 bases). This CDR3 is 15 amino acids long. V dropped 1 base and J dropped 8 bases, with 15 bases sitting between them. Per germline, CDR1 SEHNR and CDR2 FQNEAQ (reference sequence). CDR3: CASSLVAGPRDEQFF. The CDR3 DNA follows: TGTGCCAGCAGCTTAGTCGCGGGTCCTAGGGATGAGCAGTTCTTC.

V usage is TRBV5-1 and J usage is TRBJ2-1; perhaps TRBD2 as D (5 bases). The CDR3 is 16 amino acids. V was cut by 2 bases and J by 2 bases, with 14 bases left in between. In germline, CDR1 is SGHRS, CDR2 YFSETQ. The CDR3 nucleotides are TGCGCCAGCAGCTTACTAGTTTCTGGGGCCTACAATGAGCAGTTCTTC. Translated: CASSLLVSGAYNEQFF.